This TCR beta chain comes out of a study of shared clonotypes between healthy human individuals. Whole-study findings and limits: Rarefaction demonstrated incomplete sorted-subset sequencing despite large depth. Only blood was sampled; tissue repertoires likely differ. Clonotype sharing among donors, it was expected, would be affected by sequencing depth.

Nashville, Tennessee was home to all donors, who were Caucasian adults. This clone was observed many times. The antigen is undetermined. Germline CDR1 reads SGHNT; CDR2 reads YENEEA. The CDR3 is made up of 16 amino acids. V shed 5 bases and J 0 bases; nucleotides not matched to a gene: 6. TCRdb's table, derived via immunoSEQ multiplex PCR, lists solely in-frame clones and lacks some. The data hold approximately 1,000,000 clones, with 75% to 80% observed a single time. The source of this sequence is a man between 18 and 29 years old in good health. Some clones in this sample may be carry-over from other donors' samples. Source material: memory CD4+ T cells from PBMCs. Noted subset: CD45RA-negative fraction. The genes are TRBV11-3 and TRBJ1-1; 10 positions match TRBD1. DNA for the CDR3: TGTGCCAGCAGCCCAGGACAGGGGGAGGTGAACACTGAAGCTTTCTTT. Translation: CASSPGQGEVNTEAFF.